Sequencing of this T cell receptor beta chain was carried out in a study of beta chain features in type 1 diabetes. Study-wide results and limits: Among patients, naive, central memory and Treg TCRB repertoires appeared more similar than among healthy donors.

V shed 5 bases and J 0 bases; nucleotides not matched to a gene: 3. The germline CDR1 and CDR2 sequences are SGHTA and FQGNSA. The CDR3 is 14 amino acids. Sequencing targeted expressed TCRB transcripts, as all isolated RNA had been reverse transcribed. The protocol was immunoSEQ multiplex PCR, while the TCRdb copy is restricted to in-frame clones and leaves out a portion. The data hold almost 350,000 clones, with less than 20% observed a single time. Notes on this clone: The antigen is undetermined.

The receptor was isolated from a woman aged 18 to 35 in good health. J is TRBJ1-1 and V is TRBV7-2, with 7 nucleotides matching TRBD1. Sequenced input: naive CD4+ T cells from blood. CDR3 DNA: TGTGCCAGCAGCGAACAGGGGATGAACACTGAAGCTTTCTTT. This translates into CASSEQGMNTEAFF.